Listed below are T cell receptor beta chains from one sample, sequenced in a study of a mutant IDH1 vaccine in newly diagnosed glioma. These receptors have no known antigen. Libraries were prepared by immunoSEQ multiplex PCR; TCRdb keeps only in-frame clonotypes and omits some of them. The profile shows 50,000 to 65,000 clones, roughly 90% of them singletons. Sample: PBMCs, taken from a glioma patient whose treatment included an IDH1 peptide vaccine. Every receptor here comes from a man aged 35 to 55 with glioma. Both conserved end residues are part of each CDR3. D genes are given only for firm matches. Clone size is stated in some rows and not others, as once, few, many or a class when expanded.

D gene: .; J gene: TRBJ1-5; V gene: TRBV14; clone size: .; CDR3 protein: CASSQGHQPQHF; CDR3 DNA: TGTGCCAGCAGCCAAGGCCATCAGCCCCAGCATTTT
D gene: .; J gene: TRBJ2-5; V gene: TRBV7-8; clone size: .; CDR3 protein: CASSLGIKEETQYF; CDR3 DNA: TGTGCCAGCAGCTTGGGCATAAAGGAGGAGACCCAGTACTTC
D gene: TRBD1; J gene: TRBJ2-7; V gene: TRBV18; clone size: .; CDR3 protein: CASSPIGTGADEQYF; CDR3 DNA: TGTGCCAGCTCACCGATAGGGACAGGGGCCGACGAGCAGTACTTC
D gene: TRBD1; J gene: TRBJ2-4; V gene: TRBV19; clone size: .; CDR3 protein: CATKLRTGDGLAKNIQYF; CDR3 DNA: TGTGCCACTAAACTTCGTACAGGGGACGGACTAGCCAAAAACATTCAGTACTTC
D gene: TRBD1; J gene: TRBJ2-7; V gene: TRBV4-1; clone size: .; CDR3 protein: CASSQEGQGWYEQYF; CDR3 DNA: TGCGCCAGCAGCCAAGAGGGACAGGGGTGGTACGAGCAGTACTTC
D gene: .; J gene: TRBJ2-5; V gene: TRBV5-1; clone size: .; CDR3 protein: CASSFRLEETQYF; CDR3 DNA: TGCGCCAGCAGCTTCCGGCTAGAAGAGACCCAGTACTTC
D gene: .; J gene: TRBJ1-3; V gene: TRBV29-1; clone size: .; CDR3 protein: CSATVGNTIYF; CDR3 DNA: TGCAGCGCAACAGTCGGAAACACCATATATTTT
D gene: TRBD1; J gene: TRBJ2-7; V gene: TRBV5-4; clone size: once; CDR3 protein: CASSSLTGSYEQYF; CDR3 DNA: TGTGCCAGCAGCTCCCTGACAGGGTCCTACGAGCAGTACTTC
D gene: .; J gene: TRBJ1-1; V gene: TRBV29-1; clone size: .; CDR3 protein: CSVQGGGTEAFF; CDR3 DNA: TGCAGCGTTCAAGGGGGGGGCACTGAAGCTTTCTTT
D gene: .; J gene: TRBJ2-1; V gene: TRBV6-4; clone size: .; CDR3 protein: CAIAVRRLLTFF; CDR3 DNA: TGTGCCATCGCGGTTAGGCGGCTTTTAACCTTCTTC
D gene: .; J gene: TRBJ2-3; V gene: TRBV7-8; clone size: .; CDR3 protein: CASSLGVNTQYF; CDR3 DNA: TGTGCCAGCAGCTTAGGGGTCAATACGCAGTATTTT
D gene: .; J gene: TRBJ1-2; V gene: TRBV5-4; clone size: .; CDR3 protein: CASSPARTSGNYGYTF; CDR3 DNA: TGTGCCAGCAGCCCGGCCCGGACATCAGGGAACTATGGCTACACCTTC
D gene: .; J gene: TRBJ1-1; V gene: TRBV10-3; clone size: .; CDR3 protein: CAITGIEAFF; CDR3 DNA: TGTGCCATCACCGGGATTGAAGCTTTCTTT
D gene: .; J gene: TRBJ1-5; V gene: TRBV2; clone size: few; CDR3 protein: CASSRGEGNQPQHF; CDR3 DNA: TGTGCCAGCAGTAGAGGGGAAGGCAATCAGCCCCAGCATTTT
D gene: .; J gene: TRBJ1-2; V gene: TRBV4-3; clone size: .; CDR3 protein: CASSQTTGGLHGYTF; CDR3 DNA: TGCGCCAGCAGCCAAACCACGGGCGGTCTTCATGGCTACACCTTC
D gene: .; J gene: TRBJ1-1; V gene: TRBV4-2; clone size: .; CDR3 protein: CASSQVGHGNTEAFF; CDR3 DNA: TGTGCCAGCAGCCAAGTTGGGCACGGGAACACTGAAGCTTTCTTT
D gene: TRBD1; J gene: TRBJ2-7; V gene: TRBV19; clone size: .; CDR3 protein: CASSDRGPYEQYF; CDR3 DNA: TGTGCCAGTAGTGACAGGGGACCCTACGAGCAGTACTTC
D gene: TRBD1; J gene: TRBJ1-2; V gene: TRBV27; clone size: .; CDR3 protein: CASSTTGTGGYTF; CDR3 DNA: TGTGCCAGCAGTACGACAGGGACGGGAGGCTACACCTTC
D gene: .; J gene: TRBJ1-1; V gene: TRBV7-6; clone size: .; CDR3 protein: CASSLVGENTEAFF; CDR3 DNA: TGTGCCAGCAGCTTAGTTGGGGAGAACACTGAAGCTTTCTTT
D gene: .; J gene: TRBJ2-3; V gene: TRBV6-6; clone size: once; CDR3 protein: CASRTTGKPGDTQYF; CDR3 DNA: TGTGCCAGCAGGACTACAGGGAAGCCGGGGGATACGCAGTATTTT
D gene: TRBD1; J gene: TRBJ1-2; V gene: TRBV29-1; clone size: .; CDR3 protein: CSVSGGPHGYTF; CDR3 DNA: TGCAGCGTTTCAGGGGGTCCTCATGGCTACACCTTC
D gene: .; J gene: TRBJ2-7; V gene: TRBV5-4; clone size: .; CDR3 protein: CASSTPLAAYEQYF; CDR3 DNA: TGTGCCAGCAGCACTCCGCTCGCGGCCTACGAGCAGTACTTC
D gene: .; J gene: TRBJ2-1; V gene: TRBV11-2; clone size: .; CDR3 protein: CASSSPPGVKQFF; CDR3 DNA: TGTGCCAGCAGCTCCCCCCCAGGGGTAAAGCAGTTCTTC
D gene: .; J gene: TRBJ1-1; V gene: TRBV12-5; clone size: .; CDR3 protein: CASGLRIGTEAFF; CDR3 DNA: TGTGCTAGTGGTTTGCGAATTGGCACTGAAGCTTTCTTT
D gene: .; J gene: TRBJ2-7; V gene: TRBV7-9; clone size: .; CDR3 protein: CASSLTSPEHTQYF; CDR3 DNA: TGTGCCAGCAGCTTAACTAGTCCAGAGCACACCCAGTACTTC
D gene: .; J gene: TRBJ1-1; V gene: TRBV4-1; clone size: .; CDR3 protein: CASSQGTFRGAFF; CDR3 DNA: TGCGCCAGCAGCCAAGGGACTTTCAGGGGAGCTTTCTTT
D gene: TRBD2; J gene: TRBJ2-2; V gene: TRBV7-9; clone size: .; CDR3 protein: CASNRGGAVGELFF; CDR3 DNA: TGTGCCAGCAATCGCGGGGGAGCGGTCGGGGAGCTGTTTTTT
D gene: TRBD1; J gene: TRBJ2-1; V gene: TRBV27; clone size: .; CDR3 protein: CASSFTDRGGLFNEQFF; CDR3 DNA: TGTGCCAGCAGTTTCACAGACAGGGGCGGCCTTTTTAATGAGCAGTTCTTC
D gene: TRBD1; J gene: TRBJ2-7; V gene: TRBV7-2; clone size: .; CDR3 protein: CASSLATGQGYYEQYF; CDR3 DNA: TGTGCCAGCAGCTTAGCTACGGGACAGGGTTACTACGAGCAGTACTTC
D gene: .; J gene: TRBJ2-6; V gene: TRBV9; clone size: .; CDR3 protein: CASSEGRLPGANVLTF; CDR3 DNA: TGTGCCAGCAGCGAGGGACGGCTGCCTGGGGCCAACGTCCTGACTTTC
D gene: .; J gene: TRBJ2-2; V gene: TRBV5-6; clone size: .; CDR3 protein: CASSLGGRVVTGELFF; CDR3 DNA: TGTGCCAGCAGCTTGGGTGGCAGGGTGGTCACCGGGGAGCTGTTTTTT
D gene: .; J gene: TRBJ2-3; V gene: TRBV2; clone size: .; CDR3 protein: CASRRQGNTDTQYF; CDR3 DNA: TGTGCCAGCAGACGGCAGGGGAACACAGATACGCAGTATTTT
D gene: TRBD2; J gene: TRBJ2-7; V gene: TRBV7-9; clone size: .; CDR3 protein: CASSLGGSGVLEQYF; CDR3 DNA: TGTGCCAGCAGCTTGGGGGGGTCCGGGGTCCTCGAGCAGTACTTC
D gene: TRBD2; J gene: TRBJ2-3; V gene: TRBV5-1; clone size: .; CDR3 protein: CASSLYITSGRADTQYF; CDR3 DNA: TGCGCCAGCAGCTTGTATATCACTAGCGGGAGGGCAGATACGCAGTATTTT
D gene: TRBD2; J gene: TRBJ2-7; V gene: TRBV29-1; clone size: .; CDR3 protein: CSVLPGTSGYEQYF; CDR3 DNA: TGCAGCGTTCTGCCCGGGACTAGCGGATACGAGCAGTACTTC
D gene: TRBD1; J gene: TRBJ1-1; V gene: TRBV18; clone size: .; CDR3 protein: CASSPPITGVNTEAFF; CDR3 DNA: TGTGCCAGCTCACCACCGATCACAGGGGTGAACACTGAAGCTTTCTTT
D gene: .; J gene: TRBJ1-2; V gene: TRBV28; clone size: .; CDR3 protein: CASSRNPTNYGYTF; CDR3 DNA: TGTGCCAGCAGTAGAAACCCCACTAACTATGGCTACACCTTC
D gene: .; J gene: TRBJ2-5; V gene: TRBV7-9; clone size: .; CDR3 protein: CASSLTGQLQETQYF; CDR3 DNA: TGTGCCAGCAGCTTAACCGGTCAGCTCCAAGAGACCCAGTACTTC
D gene: TRBD1; J gene: TRBJ2-7; V gene: TRBV11-2; clone size: .; CDR3 protein: CASSRDRLYEQYF; CDR3 DNA: TGTGCCAGCAGCCGGGACAGGCTCTACGAGCAGTACTTC
D gene: .; J gene: TRBJ2-7; V gene: TRBV11-2; clone size: .; CDR3 protein: CASSPISEQYF; CDR3 DNA: TGTGCCAGCAGCCCAATTAGCGAGCAGTACTTC
D gene: .; J gene: TRBJ2-1; V gene: TRBV20-1; clone size: .; CDR3 protein: CSARDQGEQFF; CDR3 DNA: TGCAGTGCTAGAGATCAGGGTGAGCAGTTCTTC
D gene: .; J gene: TRBJ1-2; V gene: TRBV7-9; clone size: .; CDR3 protein: CASSLGQGVNYGYTF; CDR3 DNA: TGTGCCAGCAGCTTAGGGCAGGGTGTAAACTATGGCTACACCTTC
D gene: .; J gene: TRBJ2-1; V gene: TRBV4-1; clone size: .; CDR3 protein: CASSRRDHNEQFF; CDR3 DNA: TGCGCCAGCAGCCGCAGGGACCACAATGAGCAGTTCTTC
D gene: TRBD2; J gene: TRBJ2-3; V gene: TRBV7-9; clone size: .; CDR3 protein: CASSSSGTSTDTQYF; CDR3 DNA: TGTGCCAGCAGCTCCAGCGGGACTAGCACAGATACGCAGTATTTT
D gene: .; J gene: TRBJ2-7; V gene: TRBV5-1; clone size: .; CDR3 protein: CASSLNIRYEQYF; CDR3 DNA: TGCGCCAGCAGCTTAAATATACGCTACGAGCAGTACTTC
D gene: .; J gene: TRBJ2-1; V gene: TRBV19; clone size: .; CDR3 protein: CASSTLVSSYNEQFF; CDR3 DNA: TGTGCCAGTAGTACCTTAGTCAGCTCCTACAATGAGCAGTTCTTC